Shown below are 24 T cell receptor beta chains from a single sample sequenced in a study of blood T cell repertoires in COVID-19. Assay: immunoSEQ multiplex PCR; the TCRdb copy retains only in-frame clones and omits some. The sample has approximately 280,000 clones; roughly 90% are singletons. Sequencing input: peripheral blood. These receptors were obtained from a man younger than 30 with active or convalescent COVID-19.

Here the CDR3 DNA reads TGTGCCAGCAGCCAAGATTACAGGGTAATCGAGCAGTACTTC. Translating gives CASSQDYRVIEQYF. The gene calls are TRBV3-1 (or the pseudogene TRBV3-2) and TRBJ2-7, with D possibly being TRBD1 (6 bases). The CDR3 contains 14 residues. From germline, CDR1 is LGHDT and CDR2 YNNKEL (reference sequence). The germline V and J ends were trimmed by 0 bases and 6 bases, with 12 bases remaining between them.

The chain links TRBV18 to TRBJ2-5; D possibly corresponds to TRBD1 (6 bases). The CDR3 is made up of 14 amino acids. Trimming left V 5 bases short and J 6 bases short, with 16 bases between. CDR1 is KGHSH, CDR2 LQKENI, per germline. The CDR3 bases are TGTGCCAGCTCAGACCCCCCGGGACAAAAGACCCAGTACTTC. Translated, it gives CASSDPPGQKTQYF.

The chain has TRBV3-1 (or the pseudogene TRBV3-2) and TRBJ1-1; D not certain. Trimming left V 3 bases short and J 0 bases short, with 11 bases between. The CDR3 length is 15 residues. Looked up from germline, CDR1 is LGHDT and CDR2 is YNNKEL (reference sequence). The CDR3 DNA follows: TGTGCCAGCAGCCACCACAGCTTAATGAACACTGAAGCTTTCTTT. Protein sequence: CASSHHSLMNTEAFF.

The gene calls are TRBV12-5 and TRBJ1-2, with 11 bases identical to TRBD1. The CDR3 loop spans 14 amino acids. The germline CDR1 and CDR2 sequences are LGHNT and FRNRAP. The V gene end was trimmed by 1 base and the J gene end by 8 bases; junction bases not matched to a gene: 3. CDR3 sequence: CASGLGTGGGGYTF. Here the CDR3 DNA reads TGTGCTAGTGGTTTGGGGACAGGGGGCGGAGGCTACACCTTC.

The V gene is TRBV11-2, the J gene TRBJ1-1, with D maybe TRBD1 (5 bases). The germline gives CDR1 SGHAT, CDR2 FQNNGV. V lost 6 bases to trimming and J lost 0 bases, with 23 bases between them. This CDR3 is built from 18 residues. In nucleotides, the CDR3 is TGTGCCAGCAGGGCCCCGGGACTTACACAGACGATGAACACTGAAGCTTTCTTT. Its translation is CASRAPGLTQTMNTEAFF. Full variable domain (outside the CDR3, taken from reference TRBV11-2 and TRBJ1-1): EAGVAQSPRYKIIEKRQSVAFWCNPISGHATLYWYQQILGQGPKLLIQFQNNGVVDDSQLPKDRFSAERLKGVDSTLKIQPAKLEDSAVYLCASRAPGLTQTMNTEAFFGQGTRLTVV.

This chain joins TRBV29-1 and TRBJ2-3, with D unresolved. This CDR3 has 17 amino acids. V was clipped by 7 bases and J by 0 bases, with 23 bases between them. Germline CDR1 and CDR2: SQVTM and ANQGSEA. The CDR3: CSAVRFSPEISTDTQYF. Here the CDR3 DNA reads TGCAGCGCCGTGCGGTTCAGTCCGGAAATTAGCACAGATACGCAGTATTTT.

V usage is TRBV5-8 and J usage is TRBJ2-7; TRBD1 aligns across 8 bases. This CDR3 is 11 amino acids long. Per the germline V gene, CDR1 is SGHTS and CDR2 is YDEGEE. Losses at the gene ends were 7 bases for V and 6 bases for J; bases not matched to a gene: 3. The CDR3 nucleotides are TGTGCCAGCCGGACAGGGCTCGAGCAGTACTTC. It codes for CASRTGLEQYF.

V is TRBV7-9 and J is TRBJ2-7; TRBD2 is a possible D gene (6 bases). Trimming cost V 4 bases and J 2 bases, with 12 bases left between them. The germline V gene has CDR1 SEHNR and CDR2 FQNEAQ (reference sequence). This CDR3 is built from 14 residues. The CDR3 DNA reads as TGTGCCAGCAGCTGGGACTTACTTCCCTACGAGCAGTACTTC. This encodes CASSWDLLPYEQYF.

The CDR3 spells CASSNIAGADTQYF. Here the CDR3 DNA reads TGTGCCAGCAGTAACATAGCGGGGGCAGATACGCAGTATTTT. The J gene is TRBJ2-3, the V gene TRBV27, with TRBD2 matching over 9 bases. The CDR3 totals 14 residues. Germline CDR1 reads MNHEY; CDR2 reads SMNVEV (reference sequence). V shed 5 bases and J 4 bases; nucleotides not matched to a gene: 4.

The chain joins TRBV5-1 to TRBJ2-3; 7 nucleotides align to TRBD1. After removal of 0 bases from V and 4 bases from J, the junction contained 8 bases not matched to a gene. The CDR3 totals 16 residues. The germline gives CDR1 SGHRS, CDR2 YFSETQ. Here the CDR3 DNA reads TGCGCCAGCAGCTTGGGCAACAGGGGCAGCCCAGATACGCAGTATTTT. Translated: CASSLGNRGSPDTQYF.

This chain joins TRBV6-4 and TRBJ2-3; TRBD2 might be the D (5 bases). This CDR3 spans 14 amino acids. V dropped 5 bases and J dropped 0 bases, with 9 bases sitting between them. Germline V gene sequence: CDR1 MRHNA, CDR2 SNTAGT. The CDR3 spells CASSPRGSTDTQYF. As DNA, the CDR3 is TGTGCCAGCAGTCCCCGGGGAAGCACAGATACGCAGTATTTT.

This chain connects TRBV19 to TRBJ2-1; D is unclear. The V end lost 5 bases, the J end lost 5 bases, and 10 bases lay between the germline ends. There are 13 residues in the CDR3. Germline V gene sequence: CDR1 LNHDA, CDR2 SQIVND (reference sequence). This CDR3 reads CASSSTFDNEQFF. Written as DNA, the CDR3 is TGTGCCAGTAGTTCTACCTTCGACAATGAGCAGTTCTTC. Variable domain in full (rest from reference TRBV19 and TRBJ2-1): DGGITQSPKYLFRKEGQNVTLSCEQNLNHDAMYWYRQDPGQGLRLIYYSQIVNDFQKGDIAEGYSVSREKKESFPLTVTSAQKNPTAFYLCASSSTFDNEQFFGPGTRLTVL.

This clone was counted only a few times. V usage is TRBV7-9 and J usage is TRBJ2-1; D remains ambiguous. This CDR3 is built from 12 residues. Trimming removed 5 bases from V and 4 bases from J, with 6 bases in between. CDR1 is SEHNR, CDR2 FQNEAQ, per germline (reference sequence). The CDR3 DNA reads TGTGCCAGCAGCCCACAGTACAATGAGCAGTTCTTC. Its translation: CASSPQYNEQFF.

This clone was seen a few times. The rearrangement uses TRBV5-8 and TRBJ1-2; D unresolved. Trimming took 1 base from V and 8 from J, leaving 6 bases between them. From germline, CDR1 is SGHTS and CDR2 YDEGEE. CDR3 length equals 11 residues. This CDR3 is CASSLRGGYTF. The CDR3, as DNA: TGTGCCAGCAGCTTGCGAGGAGGCTACACCTTC.

The rearrangement links TRBV2 to TRBJ1-2; the D is unclear. CDR1 is SNHLY and CDR2 is FYNNEI in the germline V gene. Trimming took off 6 bases at V and 6 bases at J, with 11 bases between the two ends. The CDR3 loop spans 12 amino acids. The CDR3 loop reads CASSLLEDGYTF. As DNA, the CDR3 is TGTGCCAGCAGCCTACTGGAGGATGGCTACACCTTC.

This clone has just a few counts. V is TRBV4-3 and J is TRBJ2-7, with D possibly being TRBD2 (6 bases). Trimming pared 0 bases from V and 4 bases from J, leaving 10 bases between. This CDR3 comprises 14 residues. Germline CDR1 reads LGHNA; CDR2 reads YSLEER. CDR3 protein: CASSQERGRYEQYF. CDR3 nucleotides: TGCGCCAGCAGCCAAGAGCGGGGCCGTTACGAGCAGTACTTC.

This clone was observed a few times. V and J are TRBV19 and TRBJ1-1, with TRBD1 matching 8 bases. V lost 6 bases and J lost 2; bases outside the gene matches: 8. The CDR3 extends over 15 amino acids. Germline V gene sequence: CDR1 LNHDA, CDR2 SQIVND (reference sequence). In nucleotides, the CDR3 is TGTGCCAGTAGCGAAGCTGGACAGGGTAACACTGAAGCTTTCTTT. It is translated as CASSEAGQGNTEAFF.

V gene TRBV7-9 combines with J gene TRBJ1-6; perhaps TRBD1 as D (5 bases). V was pared by 2 bases and J by 10 bases, with 12 bases between. Germline V lookup: CDR1 SEHNR, CDR2 FQNEAQ (reference sequence). The CDR3 runs 14 residues. CDR3 loop: CASSLNAGQSPLHF. For the CDR3, the DNA is TGTGCCAGCAGCTTAAACGCAGGGCAATCACCCCTCCACTTT. Looking up the rest from reference TRBV7-9 and TRBJ1-6 gives the full variable domain: DTGVSQNPRHKITKRGQNVTFRCDPISEHNRLYWYRQTLGQGPEFLTYFQNEAQLEKSRLLSDRFSAERPKGSFSTLEIQRTEQGDSAMYLCASSLNAGQSPLHFGNGTRLTVT.

As for this clone: At the DNA level, this CDR3 is encoded by other sequences in the same sample as well. CDR3: CSASTGVQPQHF. The CDR3 nucleotides read TGCAGTGCTAGTACCGGGGTTCAGCCCCAGCATTTT. The chain employs TRBV20-1 and TRBJ1-5; D remains ambiguous. This CDR3 contains 12 residues. Deletions cut 3 bases from V and 6 bases from J, with 9 bases between. Germline assignment: CDR1 DFQATT and CDR2 SNEGSKA (reference sequence).

The chain has TRBV9 and TRBJ1-6; perhaps TRBD1 as D (6 bases). Trimming left V 4 bases short and J 6 bases short, with 11 bases between. The CDR3 runs to 14 residues. Looked up from germline, CDR1 is SGDLS and CDR2 is YYNGEE. The CDR3 sequence: CASSQQGGNSPLHF. In DNA form, the CDR3 reads TGTGCCAGCAGCCAACAGGGTGGTAATTCACCCCTCCACTTT. Based on the CDR3 plus reference TRBV9 and TRBJ1-6, the full variable domain is DSGVTQTPKHLITATGQRVTLRCSPRSGDLSVYWYQQSLDQGLQFLIQYYNGEERAKGNILERFSAQQFPDLHSELNLSSLELGDSALYFCASSQQGGNSPLHFGNGTRLTVT.

The chain couples TRBV6-4 to TRBJ1-6; no firm D call. The CDR3 is made up of 15 amino acids. Trimming took 0 bases from V and 5 from J, leaving 8 bases between them. Germline V gene sequence: CDR1 MRHNA, CDR2 SNTAGT. The CDR3 loop reads CASSDSTGNNSPLHF. CDR3 nucleotide sequence: TGTGCCAGCAGTGACTCGACGGGGAATAATTCACCCCTCCACTTT.

This clone has more than one count but fewer than ten. The chain employs TRBV29-1 and TRBJ1-2, with D perhaps matching TRBD1 (6 bases). The V end was cut by 7 bases, the J end by 7 bases, with 16 bases between. CDR1 and CDR2 (germline): SQVTM, ANQGSEA. This CDR3 has 12 amino acids. The CDR3 DNA reads as TGCAGCGCTGGTCCAGGGGATTTTGGCTACACCTTC. This gives the protein CSAGPGDFGYTF.

V and J are TRBV4-3 and TRBJ1-2; 7 bases match TRBD1. Unmatched junction bases numbered 6, after V lost 3 bases and J lost 5 bases. Germline CDR1 is LGHNA and CDR2 is YSLEER. This CDR3 spans 14 amino acids. CDR3 amino acids: CASSQDLQGYGYTF. CDR3 in DNA: TGCGCCAGCAGCCAGGATCTACAGGGGTATGGCTACACCTTC.

CDR3 in DNA: TGTGCCAGCGAGGACACAACTAATGAAAAACTGTTTTTT. Amino acid sequence: CASEDTTNEKLFF. This chain joins TRBV4-2 and TRBJ1-4; possibly TRBD1 for D (5 bases). The CDR3 covers 13 residues. V dropped 8 bases and J dropped 0 bases, with 7 bases sitting between them. The germline V gene encodes CDR1 LGHNA and CDR2 YNFKEQ.